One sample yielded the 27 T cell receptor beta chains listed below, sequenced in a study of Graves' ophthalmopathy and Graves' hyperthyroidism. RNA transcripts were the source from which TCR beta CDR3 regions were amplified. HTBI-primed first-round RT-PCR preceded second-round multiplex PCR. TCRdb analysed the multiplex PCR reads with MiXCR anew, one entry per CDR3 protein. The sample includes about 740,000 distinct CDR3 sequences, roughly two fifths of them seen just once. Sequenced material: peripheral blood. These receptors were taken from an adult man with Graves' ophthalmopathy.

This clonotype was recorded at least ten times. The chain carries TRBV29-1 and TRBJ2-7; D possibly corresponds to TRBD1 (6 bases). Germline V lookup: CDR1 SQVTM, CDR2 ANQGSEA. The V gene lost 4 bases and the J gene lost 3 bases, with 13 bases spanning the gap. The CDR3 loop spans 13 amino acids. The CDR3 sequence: CSVVGTLNYEQYF. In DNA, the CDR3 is TGCAGCGTTGTCGGGACACTTAACTACGAGCAGTACTTC.

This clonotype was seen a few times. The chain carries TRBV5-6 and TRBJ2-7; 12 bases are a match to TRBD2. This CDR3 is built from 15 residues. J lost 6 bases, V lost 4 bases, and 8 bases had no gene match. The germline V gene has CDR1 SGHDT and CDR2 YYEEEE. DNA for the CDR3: TGTGCCAGCAGCCCGACTAGCGGGAGAGGGCTCGAGCAGTACTTC. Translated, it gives CASSPTSGRGLEQYF.

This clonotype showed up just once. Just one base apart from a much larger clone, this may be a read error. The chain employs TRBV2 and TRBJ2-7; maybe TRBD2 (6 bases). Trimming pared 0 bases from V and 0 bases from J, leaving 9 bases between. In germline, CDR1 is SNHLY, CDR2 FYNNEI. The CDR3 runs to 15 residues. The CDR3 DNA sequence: TGTGCCAGCAGTGAAGCAGCGGGTTTCTCCTACGAGCAGTACTTC. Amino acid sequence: CASSEAAGFSYEQYF.

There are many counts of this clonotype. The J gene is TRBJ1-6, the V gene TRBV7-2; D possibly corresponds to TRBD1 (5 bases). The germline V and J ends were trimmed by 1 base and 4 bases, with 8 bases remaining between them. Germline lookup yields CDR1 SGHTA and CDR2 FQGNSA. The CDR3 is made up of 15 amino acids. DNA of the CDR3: TGTGCCAGCAGCTTAGAACAGGTGTATAATTCACCCCTCCACTTT. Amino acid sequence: CASSLEQVYNSPLHF.

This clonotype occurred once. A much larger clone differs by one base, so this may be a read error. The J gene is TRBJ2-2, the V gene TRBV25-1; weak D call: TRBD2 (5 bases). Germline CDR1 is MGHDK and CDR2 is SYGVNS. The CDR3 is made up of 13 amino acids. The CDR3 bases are TGTGCCATCAGTGAGAGAGGCACCGGGGAGCCGTTTTTT. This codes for CAISERGTGEPFF.

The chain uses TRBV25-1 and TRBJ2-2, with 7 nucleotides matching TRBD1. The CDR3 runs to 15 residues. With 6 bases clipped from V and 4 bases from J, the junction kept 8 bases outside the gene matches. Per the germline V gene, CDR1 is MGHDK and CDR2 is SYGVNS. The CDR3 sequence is CASSSRDRLTGELFF. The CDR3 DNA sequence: TGTGCCAGCAGCTCACGGGACAGACTCACCGGGGAGCTGTTTTTT.

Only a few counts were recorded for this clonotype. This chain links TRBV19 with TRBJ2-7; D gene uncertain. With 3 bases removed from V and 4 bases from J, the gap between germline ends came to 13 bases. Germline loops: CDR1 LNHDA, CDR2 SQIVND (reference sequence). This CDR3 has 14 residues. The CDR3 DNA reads TGTGCCAGTAGTATCCGTGGCAATGGTTACGAGCAGTACTTC. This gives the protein CASSIRGNGYEQYF.

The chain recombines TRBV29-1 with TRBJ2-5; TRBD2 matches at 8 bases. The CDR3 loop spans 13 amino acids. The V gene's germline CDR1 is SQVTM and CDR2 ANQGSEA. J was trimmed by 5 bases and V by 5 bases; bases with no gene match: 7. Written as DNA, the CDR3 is TGCAGCGTTCCAAGCGGGGGATTGGAGACCCAGTACTTC. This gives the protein CSVPSGGLETQYF.

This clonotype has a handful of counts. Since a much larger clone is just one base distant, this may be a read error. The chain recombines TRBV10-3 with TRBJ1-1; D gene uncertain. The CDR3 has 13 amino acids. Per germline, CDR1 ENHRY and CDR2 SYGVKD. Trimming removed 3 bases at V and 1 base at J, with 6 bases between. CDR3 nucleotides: TGTGCCATCAGTGAACACCAGAACACTGAAGCTTTCTTT. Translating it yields CAISEHQNTEAFF.

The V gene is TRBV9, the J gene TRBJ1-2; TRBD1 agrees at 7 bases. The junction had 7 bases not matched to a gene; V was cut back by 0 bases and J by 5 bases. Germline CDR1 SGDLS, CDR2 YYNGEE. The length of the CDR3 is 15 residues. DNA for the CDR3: TGTGCCAGCAGCGTAGATGGCGGGACAGAGTATGGCTACACCTTC. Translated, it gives CASSVDGGTEYGYTF.

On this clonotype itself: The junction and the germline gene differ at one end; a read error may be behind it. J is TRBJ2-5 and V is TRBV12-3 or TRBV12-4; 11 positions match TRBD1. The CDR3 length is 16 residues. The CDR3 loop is CASSLVGQGGQETQYF. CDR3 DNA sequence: TGTGCCAGCAGCTTAGTGGGACAGGGGGGGCAAGAGACCCAGTACTTC.

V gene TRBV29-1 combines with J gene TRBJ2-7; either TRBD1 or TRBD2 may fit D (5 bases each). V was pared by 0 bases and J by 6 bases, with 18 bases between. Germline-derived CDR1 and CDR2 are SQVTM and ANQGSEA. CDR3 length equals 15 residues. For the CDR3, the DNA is TGCAGCGTTGAAGATCTCGTAGGCAGGGCGGGCGAGCAGTACTTC. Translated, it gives CSVEDLVGRAGEQYF.

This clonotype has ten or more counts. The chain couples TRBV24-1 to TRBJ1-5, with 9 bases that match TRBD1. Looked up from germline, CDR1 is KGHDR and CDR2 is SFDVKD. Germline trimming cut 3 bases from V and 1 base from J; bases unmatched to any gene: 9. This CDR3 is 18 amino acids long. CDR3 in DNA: TGTGCCACCAGTGATCCGGGACAGGGACGGGACAGCAATCAGCCCCAGCATTTT. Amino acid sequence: CATSDPGQGRDSNQPQHF.

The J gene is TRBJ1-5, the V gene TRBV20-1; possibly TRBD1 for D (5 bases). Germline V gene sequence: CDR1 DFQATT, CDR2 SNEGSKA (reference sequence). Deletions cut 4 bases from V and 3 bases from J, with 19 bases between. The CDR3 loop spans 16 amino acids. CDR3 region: CSATPLGQGANQPQHF. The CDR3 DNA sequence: TGCAGTGCTACCCCCCTTGGGCAGGGCGCCAATCAGCCCCAGCATTTT.

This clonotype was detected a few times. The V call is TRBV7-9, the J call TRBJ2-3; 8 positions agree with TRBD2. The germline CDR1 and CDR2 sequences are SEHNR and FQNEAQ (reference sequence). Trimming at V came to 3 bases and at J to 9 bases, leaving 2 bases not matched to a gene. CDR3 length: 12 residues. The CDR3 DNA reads TGTGCCAGCAGCTTTCGGGGGGGGACGCAGTATTTT. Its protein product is CASSFRGGTQYF.

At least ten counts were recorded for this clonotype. The CDR3 here is CSVAQGAGEGYGYTF. CDR3 coding DNA: TGCAGCGTCGCACAGGGGGCCGGAGAGGGATATGGCTACACCTTC. V usage is TRBV29-1 and J usage is TRBJ1-2, with 9 bases matching TRBD1. The germline V gene encodes CDR1 SQVTM and CDR2 ANQGSEA. J gave up 5 bases and V 6 bases, and 13 bases lay outside the gene matches. This CDR3 spans 15 amino acids.

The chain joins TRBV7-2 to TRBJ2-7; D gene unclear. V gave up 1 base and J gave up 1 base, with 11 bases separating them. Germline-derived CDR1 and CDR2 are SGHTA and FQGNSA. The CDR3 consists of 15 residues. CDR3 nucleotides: TGTGCCAGCAGCTTAGAACCATCAGATTCCTACGAGCAGTACTTC. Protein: CASSLEPSDSYEQYF.

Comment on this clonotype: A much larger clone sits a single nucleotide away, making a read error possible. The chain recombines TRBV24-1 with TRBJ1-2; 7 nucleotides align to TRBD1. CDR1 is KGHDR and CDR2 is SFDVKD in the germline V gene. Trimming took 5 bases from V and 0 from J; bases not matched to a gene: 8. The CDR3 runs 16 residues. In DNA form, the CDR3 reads TGTGCCACCAGTGGAGACAGGGTGAAAGCTAACTATGGCTACACCTTC. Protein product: CATSGDRVKANYGYTF.

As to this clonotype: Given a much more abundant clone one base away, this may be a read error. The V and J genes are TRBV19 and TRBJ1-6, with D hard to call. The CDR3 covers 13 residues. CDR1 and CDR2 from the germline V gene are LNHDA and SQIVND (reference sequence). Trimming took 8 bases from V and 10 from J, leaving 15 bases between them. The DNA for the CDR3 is TGTGCCAGTCACCAGGTAAGCGGATCACCCCTCCACTTT. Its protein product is CASHQVSGSPLHF. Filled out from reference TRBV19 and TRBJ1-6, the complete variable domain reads DGGITQSPKYLFRKEGQNVTLSCEQNLNHDAMYWYRQDPGQGLRLIYYSQIVNDFQKGDIAEGYSVSREKKESFPLTVTSAQKNPTAFYLCASHQVSGSPLHFGNGTRLTVT.

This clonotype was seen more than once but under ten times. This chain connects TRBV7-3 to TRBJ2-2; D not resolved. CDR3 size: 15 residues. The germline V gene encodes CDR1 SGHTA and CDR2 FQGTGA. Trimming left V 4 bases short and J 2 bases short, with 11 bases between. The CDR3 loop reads CASSYDGPNTGELFF. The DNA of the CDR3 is TGTGCCAGCAGCTATGACGGCCCAAACACCGGGGAGCTGTTTTTT.

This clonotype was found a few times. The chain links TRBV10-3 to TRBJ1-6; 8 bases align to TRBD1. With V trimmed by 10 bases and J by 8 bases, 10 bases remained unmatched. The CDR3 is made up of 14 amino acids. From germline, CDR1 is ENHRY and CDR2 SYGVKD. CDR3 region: CASRSGTGYSPLHF. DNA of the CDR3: TGTGCCAGCAGATCCGGGACAGGTTATTCACCCCTCCACTTT.

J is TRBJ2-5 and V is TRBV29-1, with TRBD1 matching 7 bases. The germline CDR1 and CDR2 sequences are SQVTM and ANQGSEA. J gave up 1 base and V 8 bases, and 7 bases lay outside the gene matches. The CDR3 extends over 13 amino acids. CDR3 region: CSPRTGFQETQYF. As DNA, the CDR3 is TGCAGCCCACGGACAGGCTTCCAAGAGACCCAGTACTTC.

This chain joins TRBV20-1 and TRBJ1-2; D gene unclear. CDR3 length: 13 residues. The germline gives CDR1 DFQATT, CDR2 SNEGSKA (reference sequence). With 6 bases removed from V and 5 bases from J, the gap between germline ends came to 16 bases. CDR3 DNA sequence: TGCAGTGCCCCTACCGAAGTCCTTTATGGCTACACCTTC. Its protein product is CSAPTEVLYGYTF.

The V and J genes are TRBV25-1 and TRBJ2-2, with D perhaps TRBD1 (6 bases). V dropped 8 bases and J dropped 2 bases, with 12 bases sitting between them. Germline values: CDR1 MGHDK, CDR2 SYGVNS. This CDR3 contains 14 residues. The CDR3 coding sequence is TGTGCCAGCTTAAAGGGGACAAACACCGGGGAGCTGTTTTTT. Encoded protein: CASLKGTNTGELFF.

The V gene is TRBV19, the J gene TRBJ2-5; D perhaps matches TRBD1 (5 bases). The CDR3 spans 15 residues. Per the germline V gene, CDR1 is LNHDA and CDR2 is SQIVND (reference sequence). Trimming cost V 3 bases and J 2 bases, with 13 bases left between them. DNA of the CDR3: TGTGCCAGTAGTATGGGAATGACAGATCAAGAGACCCAGTACTTC. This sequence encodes CASSMGMTDQETQYF. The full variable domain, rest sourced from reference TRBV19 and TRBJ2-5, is DGGITQSPKYLFRKEGQNVTLSCEQNLNHDAMYWYRQDPGQGLRLIYYSQIVNDFQKGDIAEGYSVSREKKESFPLTVTSAQKNPTAFYLCASSMGMTDQETQYFGPGTRLLVL.

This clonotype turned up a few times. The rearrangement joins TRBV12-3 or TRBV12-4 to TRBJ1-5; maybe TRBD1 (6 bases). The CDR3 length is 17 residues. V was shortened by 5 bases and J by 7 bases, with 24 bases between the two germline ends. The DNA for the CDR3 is TGTGCCAGCAGTCTGCGAACCGGGACATCAAGCCTACAGCCCCAGCATTTT. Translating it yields CASSLRTGTSSLQPQHF.

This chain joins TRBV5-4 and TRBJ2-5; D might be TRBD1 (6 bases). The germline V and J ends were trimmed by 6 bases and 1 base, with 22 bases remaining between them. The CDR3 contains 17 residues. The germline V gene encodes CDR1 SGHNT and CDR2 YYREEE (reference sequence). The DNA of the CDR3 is TGTGCCAGCACTCTTGCGGGCCAAAGGGGGAGCCAAGAGACCCAGTACTTC. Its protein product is CASTLAGQRGSQETQYF. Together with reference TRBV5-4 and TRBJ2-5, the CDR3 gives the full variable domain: ETGVTQSPTHLIKTRGQQVTLRCSSQSGHNTVSWYQQALGQGPQFIFQYYREEENGRGNFPPRFSGLQFPNYSSELNVNALELDDSALYLCASTLAGQRGSQETQYFGPGTRLLVL.